This section outlines one TCR beta chain sequence together with its context. In the original processing: Amplification from reference gene primers served as the basis for estimated nucleated cell counts. TCRdb keeps only in-frame clones here, not all; method: immunoSEQ multiplex PCR. The V and J calls and clone size were taken over from that table, and D and trimming were inferred from the DNA. The data show about 200,000 clones, with approximately 85% seen just once and around 4.9% held by the top ten. The CDR3 extends over 13 amino acids. The germline V and J ends were trimmed by 4 bases and 9 bases, with 15 bases remaining between them. The data are from a study of blood T cell repertoires in COVID-19. The overall study: The cDNA or gDNA used as material had been derived from T cells, B-cell-depleted T cells, or PBMCs.

Sequencing was performed on peripheral blood. The source of this sequence is a woman of 80 years or more with acute or convalescent COVID-19. The chain couples TRBV12-3 or TRBV12-4 to TRBJ1-2, with D maybe TRBD1 (5 bases). The DNA of the CDR3 is TGTGCCAGCAGTTCCGGGGGTAGTTGGAGCTACACCTTC. Translation: CASSSGGSWSYTF.